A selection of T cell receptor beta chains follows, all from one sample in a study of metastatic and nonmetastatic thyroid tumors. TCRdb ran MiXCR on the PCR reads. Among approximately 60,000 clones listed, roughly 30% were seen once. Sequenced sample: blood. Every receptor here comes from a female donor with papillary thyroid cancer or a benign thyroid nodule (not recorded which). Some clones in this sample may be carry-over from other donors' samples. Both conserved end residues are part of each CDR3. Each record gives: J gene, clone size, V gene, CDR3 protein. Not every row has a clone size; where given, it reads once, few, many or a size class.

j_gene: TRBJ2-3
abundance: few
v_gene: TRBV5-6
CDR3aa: CASSLAGSSGSWADTQYF

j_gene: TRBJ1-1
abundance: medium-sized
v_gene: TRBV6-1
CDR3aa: CASSILGANTEAFF

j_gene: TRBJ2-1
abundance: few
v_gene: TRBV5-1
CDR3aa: CASSLEGDEQFF

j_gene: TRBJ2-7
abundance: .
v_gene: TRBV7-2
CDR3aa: CASSLVGALSNEQYF

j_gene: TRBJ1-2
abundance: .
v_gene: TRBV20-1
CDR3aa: CSARDRTYGDYGYTF

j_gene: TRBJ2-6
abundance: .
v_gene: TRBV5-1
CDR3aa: CASISRVSGANVLTF

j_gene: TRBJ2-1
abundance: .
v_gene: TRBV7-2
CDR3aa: CASSLGPANEQFF

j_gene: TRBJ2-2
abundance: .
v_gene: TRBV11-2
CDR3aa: CASSLVGNTGELFF

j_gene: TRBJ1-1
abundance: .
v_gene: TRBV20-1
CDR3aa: CSATVDRYSTEAFF

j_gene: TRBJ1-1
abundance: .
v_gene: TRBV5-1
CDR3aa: CASSLRDGTNTEAFF

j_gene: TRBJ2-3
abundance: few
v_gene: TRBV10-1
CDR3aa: CASSEVLTDTQYF

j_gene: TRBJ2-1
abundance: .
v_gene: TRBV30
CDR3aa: CVLAGFGEQFF

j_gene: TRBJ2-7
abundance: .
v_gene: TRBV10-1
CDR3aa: CASSEGPSVEQYF

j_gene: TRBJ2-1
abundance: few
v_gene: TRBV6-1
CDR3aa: CASGGRPRNEQFF

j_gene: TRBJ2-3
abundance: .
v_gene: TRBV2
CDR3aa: CAIRALLAGTDTQYF

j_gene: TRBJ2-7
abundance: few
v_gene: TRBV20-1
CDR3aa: CSAIPRGESLYKQYF

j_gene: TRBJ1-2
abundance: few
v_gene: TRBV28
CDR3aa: CARSILTGNKGYTF

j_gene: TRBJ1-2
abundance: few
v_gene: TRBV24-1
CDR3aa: CAVRGYGYTF

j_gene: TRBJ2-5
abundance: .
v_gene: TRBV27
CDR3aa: CASSHILAGGKETQYF

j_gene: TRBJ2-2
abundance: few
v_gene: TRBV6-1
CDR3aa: CASDRGANTGELFF

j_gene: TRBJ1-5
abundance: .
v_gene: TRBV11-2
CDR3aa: CASSFRQEKLMGGQPQHF

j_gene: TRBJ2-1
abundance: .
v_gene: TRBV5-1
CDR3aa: CASKQSGDNEQFF

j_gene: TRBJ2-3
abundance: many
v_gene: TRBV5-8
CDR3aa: CASQGLAGEADTQYF

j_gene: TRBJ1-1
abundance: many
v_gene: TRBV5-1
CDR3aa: CASSLGDTEAFF

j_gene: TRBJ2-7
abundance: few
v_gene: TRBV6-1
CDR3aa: CASSEQVSGADEQYF

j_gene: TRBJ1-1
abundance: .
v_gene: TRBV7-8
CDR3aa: CASSLGQGKDTEAFF

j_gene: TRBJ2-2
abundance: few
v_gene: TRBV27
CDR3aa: CASSLGLAGDLAGELFF

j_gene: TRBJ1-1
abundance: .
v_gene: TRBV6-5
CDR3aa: CASPVTGGDTEAFF

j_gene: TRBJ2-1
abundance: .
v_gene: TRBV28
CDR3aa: CASSFRWTGGGYNEQFF

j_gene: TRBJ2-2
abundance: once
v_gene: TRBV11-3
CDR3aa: CASSLSSANTGELFF

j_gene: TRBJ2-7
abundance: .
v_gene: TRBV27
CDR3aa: CASGLPSFVEQYF

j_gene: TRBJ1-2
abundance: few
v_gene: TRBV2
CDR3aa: CASSYSGQGGYTF

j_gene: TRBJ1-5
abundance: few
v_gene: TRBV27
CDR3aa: CASSFGRASNQPQHF

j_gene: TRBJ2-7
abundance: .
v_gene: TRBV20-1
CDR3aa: CSAVTQHSYEQYF

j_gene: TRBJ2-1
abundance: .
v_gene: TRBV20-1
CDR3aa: CSVPGRMAEQFF

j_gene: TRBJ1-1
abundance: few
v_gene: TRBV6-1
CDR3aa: CASSYDRPPAFTEAFF

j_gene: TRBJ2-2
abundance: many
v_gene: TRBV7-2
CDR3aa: CASSLGGSKNTGELFF

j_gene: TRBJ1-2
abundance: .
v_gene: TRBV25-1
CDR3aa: CASSDPGTGQFYGYTF

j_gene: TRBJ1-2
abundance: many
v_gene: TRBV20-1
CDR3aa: CSASPSGAGGYTF

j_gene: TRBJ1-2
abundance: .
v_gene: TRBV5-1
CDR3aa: CASSPPADRGGYTF

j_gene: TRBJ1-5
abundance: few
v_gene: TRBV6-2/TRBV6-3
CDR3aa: CASTDRVIDQPQHF

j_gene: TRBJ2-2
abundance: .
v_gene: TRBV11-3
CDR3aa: CASSLVRGRSGELFF

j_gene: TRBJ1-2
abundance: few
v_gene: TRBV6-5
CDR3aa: CASSNGVALGYTF

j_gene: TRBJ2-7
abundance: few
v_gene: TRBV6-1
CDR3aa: CASSEAGGTGSHEQYF

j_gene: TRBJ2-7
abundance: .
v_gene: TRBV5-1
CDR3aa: CASSVAAAYEQYF

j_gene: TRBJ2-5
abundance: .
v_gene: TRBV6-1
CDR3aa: CASSLGYGQGQETQYF

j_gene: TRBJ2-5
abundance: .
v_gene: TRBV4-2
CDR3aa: CASSQVGDGGSAQETQYF

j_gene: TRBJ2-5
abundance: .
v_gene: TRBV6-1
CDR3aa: CASRVPQETQYF

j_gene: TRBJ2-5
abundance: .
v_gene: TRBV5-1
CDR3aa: CASRREETQYF

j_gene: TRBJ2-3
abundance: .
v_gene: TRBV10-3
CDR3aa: CAITQSASSTDTQYF

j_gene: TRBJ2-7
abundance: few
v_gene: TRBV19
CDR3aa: CASAPRGRANEQYF

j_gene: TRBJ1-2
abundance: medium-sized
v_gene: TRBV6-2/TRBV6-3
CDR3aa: CASTPTQRINYGYTF

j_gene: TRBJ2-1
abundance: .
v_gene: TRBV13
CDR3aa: CASSFNPGLAGGLSYNEQFF

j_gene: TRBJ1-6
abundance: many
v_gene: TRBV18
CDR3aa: CASSPQGTGNNSPLHF